Following are 8 T cell receptor beta chains from one sample sequenced in a study of HIV-infected children after antiretroviral therapy interruption. Treatment given: PENTA 11 planned treatment interruption arm or continuous ART arm. The TCR library was built from RNA with a 3' RACE protocol and unique molecular identifiers. One entry per CDR3 protein, called by TCRdb with MiXCR from the 3' RACE reads. Of more than 75,000 distinct CDR3 sequences in the sample, around 6.9% were seen once. The specimen was CD45RA+ CD4+ T cells from PBMCs, pooled from several time points, collected from a donor given antiretroviral therapy, either interrupted or continuous. Subset indicated: naive CD4+ CD45RA+ CD45RO- T cells. The receptors here all came from a pool of human donors with HIV.

This clonotype has ten or more counts. At one end the junction does not follow the germline gene, possibly because of a read error. This chain links TRBV28 with TRBJ2-5, with 9 bases matching TRBD1. From germline, CDR1 is MDHEN and CDR2 SYDVKM. CDR3 length: 13 amino acids. This CDR3 is CATPGQGQDTQYF. The CDR3 DNA reads TGTGCTACCCCGGGACAGGGCCAAGACACCCAGTACTTT. The entire variable domain, with the rest obtained from reference TRBV28 and TRBJ2-5, is as follows: DVKVTQSSRYLVKRTGEKVFLECVQDMDHENMFWYRQDPGLGLRLIYFSYDVKMKEKGDIPEGYSVSREKKERFSLILESASTNQTSMYLCATPGQGQDTQYFGPGTRLLVL.

This clonotype turned up a few times. V is TRBV3-1 and J is TRBJ1-6, with TRBD1 matching over 9 bases. V lost 5 bases, J lost 10 bases, and 9 bases stayed unmatched. Germline CDR1 and CDR2: LGHDT and YNNKEL (reference sequence). The CDR3 totals 15 residues. This CDR3 is CASSFPGQGESPLHF. Here the CDR3 DNA reads TGTGCCAGCAGCTTCCCGGGACAGGGAGAATCACCCCTCCACTTT.

This clonotype was counted ten times or more. The V gene is TRBV12-3 or TRBV12-4, the J gene TRBJ1-3; 7 bases line up with TRBD1. J was trimmed by 0 bases and V by 3 bases; bases with no gene match: 5. This CDR3 is 16 amino acids long. DNA for the CDR3: TGTGCCAGCAGTTTCCACAGGGGCCTCTCTGGAAACACCATATATTTT. Translating gives CASSFHRGLSGNTIYF.

In its sample, this clonotype was seen many times. CDR3 region: CASRSDPGGQGVWGSNQPQHF. CDR3 DNA sequence: TGTGCCAGCAGATCCGATCCGGGGGGACAGGGGGTGTGGGGGAGCAATCAGCCCCAGCATTTT. The chain carries TRBV28 and TRBJ1-5; 11 bases are a match to TRBD1. Germline CDR1 and CDR2: MDHEN and SYDVKM. Losses at the gene ends were 6 bases for V and 1 base for J; bases not matched to a gene: 20. The CDR3 consists of 21 residues.

This clonotype was seen at least ten times. The V gene is TRBV15, the J gene TRBJ1-6, with 8 bases that match TRBD1. V trimming: 0 bases; J trimming: 14 bases; junction bases outside the gene matches: 21. The CDR3 runs 19 residues. Germline V CDR1 and CDR2: LNHNV, YYDKDF (reference sequence). Here the CDR3 reads CATSREVGSFGTGRPSLHF. CDR3 nucleotide sequence: TGTGCCACCAGCAGAGAGGTCGGAAGCTTTGGGACAGGAAGACCTTCCCTCCACTTT.

This clonotype was seen many times. This sequence joins TRBV11-2 and TRBJ2-1; D is ambiguous. Trimming took 2 bases from V and 4 from J, leaving 18 bases between them. Germline assignment: CDR1 SGHAT and CDR2 FQNNGV. The CDR3 is 17 amino acids. The CDR3 DNA sequence: TGTGCCAGCAGCTTATCTCCTCCGGTAGAGGCGTACAATGAGCAGTTCTTC. Its translation: CASSLSPPVEAYNEQFF.

The sample holds a few counts of this clonotype. The CDR3 DNA reads TGTGCCAGCAACCCCTACTACAATGAGCAGTTCTTC. Protein sequence: CASNPYYNEQFF. The genes are TRBV6-1 and TRBJ2-1; no reliable D call. Trimming took off 7 bases at V and 3 bases at J, with 7 bases between the two ends. The CDR3 has 12 residues. CDR1 is MNHNS, CDR2 SASEGT, per germline.

There are many counts of this clonotype. CDR3 loop: CASSDRAKGRFGEQYF. CDR3 coding DNA: TGTGCCAGCAGTGATCGGGCGAAAGGCAGATTTGGCGAGCAGTACTTC. The chain couples TRBV12-3 or TRBV12-4 to TRBJ2-7; no definite D call. The CDR3 totals 16 residues. Trimming removed 5 bases at V and 6 bases at J, with 23 bases between.